Each of the 12 T cell receptor beta chains below was sequenced from the same sample in a study of T cells in Graves' hyperthyroidism and ophthalmopathy. From RNA transcripts, TCR beta CDR3 regions were amplified. HTBI primers were the set used in a first-round RT-PCR of the TCR CDR3. TCRdb redid the calling of the multiplex PCR reads with MiXCR, one entry per CDR3 protein. Among 650,000 to 750,000 distinct CDR3 sequences listed, 14% were seen once. The sequenced material came from blood. The receptors were sampled from a woman aged 18-29 years with Graves' hyperthyroidism.

CDR3 DNA sequence: TGTGCCAGCAGGTTCCAATGGGCCGGACTAGCGGGAGTTGAGCAGTTCTTC. Translating it yields CASRFQWAGLAGVEQFF. The gene calls are TRBV28 and TRBJ2-1; 13 bases fit TRBD2. Germline-derived CDR1 and CDR2 are MDHEN and SYDVKM. This CDR3 comprises 17 residues. With 6 bases clipped from V and 9 bases from J, the junction kept 14 bases outside the gene matches.

V usage is TRBV9 and J usage is TRBJ2-5; 10 bases map to TRBD2. V lost 2 bases to trimming and J lost 4 bases; unmatched junction nucleotides: 5. The CDR3 contains 15 residues. CDR1 and CDR2 (germline): SGDLS, YYNGEE. CDR3 sequence (DNA): TGTGCCAGCAGCGTTAGCGGGAGGATACCAGAGACCCAGTACTTC. This gives the protein CASSVSGRIPETQYF.

The chain recombines TRBV7-3 with TRBJ2-1, with D perhaps assigned TRBD1 or TRBD2 (5 bases each). This CDR3 is built from 13 residues. The germline CDR1 and CDR2 sequences are SGHTA and FQGTGA. The V gene lost 5 bases and the J gene lost 9 bases, with 14 bases spanning the gap. The CDR3 bases are TGTGCCAGCAGCACTCAGTCAGGGAGTGAGCAGTTCTTC. Residues: CASSTQSGSEQFF.

A few counts support this clonotype. The chain employs TRBV5-1 and TRBJ2-7, with TRBD2 as a possible D gene (6 bases). Trimming removed 3 bases at V and 4 bases at J, with 17 bases between. Germline CDR1 and CDR2: SGHRS and YFSETQ. This CDR3 has 15 residues. Here the CDR3 DNA reads TGCGCCAGCAGCTATATCTCCGGGAGTCAATACGAGCAGTACTTC. Amino acids: CASSYISGSQYEQYF.

This chain links TRBV30 with TRBJ2-3; D might be TRBD1 (6 bases). The CDR3 has 15 amino acids. Germline CDR1 is GTSNPN and CDR2 is SVGIG (reference sequence). The V and J ends lost 4 bases and 4 bases respectively, with 18 bases between them. CDR3 residues: CAWIPLLAGADTQYF. The CDR3 DNA sequence: TGTGCCTGGATCCCCCTCCTAGCAGGGGCAGATACGCAGTATTTT.

This clonotype was counted at least ten times. V and J are TRBV2 and TRBJ1-1; 9 positions agree with TRBD1. Germline CDR1 is SNHLY and CDR2 is FYNNEI. Trimming removed 0 bases from V and 4 bases from J; junction bases left unmatched: 3. This CDR3 has 15 residues. CDR3 protein: CASSEASTGGTEAFF. In DNA form, the CDR3 reads TGTGCCAGCAGTGAAGCCTCGACAGGGGGCACTGAAGCTTTCTTT.

V and J are TRBV4-1 and TRBJ2-2, with 9 bases aligning to TRBD1. Germline V gene lookup returns CDR1 MGHRA and CDR2 YSYEKL. J lost 3 bases, V lost 0 bases, and 5 bases had no gene match. CDR3 length: 17 residues. CDR3 DNA sequence: TGCGCCAGCAGCCAAGAAGACAGGGGGAAGGACACCGGGGAGCTGTTTTTT. Its protein is CASSQEDRGKDTGELFF.

The chain combines TRBV19 with TRBJ2-1; 7 bases match TRBD1. CDR3 length: 15 residues. Germline CDR1 LNHDA, CDR2 SQIVND (reference sequence). V lost 4 bases to trimming and J lost 0 bases; unmatched junction nucleotides: 3. The CDR3 region is CASSTGQLSYNEQFF. CDR3 nucleotide sequence: TGTGCCAGTAGTACGGGACAGCTCTCCTACAATGAGCAGTTCTTC.

This clonotype occurred many times. The chain carries TRBV18 and TRBJ2-7; D uncertain. This CDR3 spans 13 amino acids. CDR1 is KGHSH and CDR2 is LQKENI in the germline V gene. The ends were cut back, 1 base at V and 4 bases at J, with 8 bases in the middle. CDR3: CASSPLGLYEQYF. DNA for the CDR3: TGTGCCAGCTCACCACTCGGTCTGTACGAGCAGTACTTC.

CDR3 amino acids: CASSSHFGELFF. The CDR3 DNA is TGTGCCAGCAGCTCTCATTTCGGGGAGCTGTTTTTT. The V gene is TRBV11-2, the J gene TRBJ2-2, with D hard to call. Germline CDR1 reads SGHAT; CDR2 reads FQNNGV. The CDR3 is 12 residues long. V was pared by 4 bases and J by 7 bases, with 7 bases between.

The chain has TRBV7-9 and TRBJ2-2, with D perhaps matching TRBD2 (6 bases). The germline V gene has CDR1 SEHNR and CDR2 FQNEAQ (reference sequence). The CDR3 is 16 amino acids. V was trimmed by 2 bases and J by 4 bases, leaving 14 bases between them. CDR3 sequence reads: CASSLLPGDATGELFF. The CDR3 bases are TGTGCCAGCAGCTTACTCCCGGGGGACGCCACCGGGGAGCTGTTTTTT.

This clonotype came up many times. The chain uses TRBV11-2 and TRBJ2-3; 7 nucleotides agree with TRBD2. CDR3 length: 17 amino acids. The J segment lost 4 bases and the V segment lost 3 bases, leaving 13 bases of the junction unmatched. CDR1 and CDR2 (germline): SGHAT, FQNNGV. The CDR3 is CASSLLSWREKADTQYF. CDR3 sequence (DNA): TGTGCCAGCAGCTTGTTGTCGTGGCGGGAGAAGGCAGATACGCAGTATTTT.